The T cell receptor beta chain under discussion was sequenced for a study of Graves' ophthalmopathy and Graves' hyperthyroidism. Study summary: Upon initial diagnosis and before any treatment, peripheral blood was collected.

The CDR3 consists of 15 residues. V trimming: 3 bases; J trimming: 3 bases; junction bases outside the gene matches: 6. As the template, RNA transcripts were used to amplify TCR beta CDR3 regions. RT-PCR was first run with HTBI primers, then multiplex PCR in a second round. TCRdb re-derived calls from the multiplex PCR reads in MiXCR, one entry per CDR3 protein. Of hundreds of thousands of distinct CDR3 sequences listed, roughly 39% were seen once; the top ten hold roughly 3%. This clonotype has a count of ten or more. This receptor was identified in an adult man with Graves' ophthalmopathy. The sequencing sample was made of peripheral blood. The chain recombines TRBV12-3 or TRBV12-4 with TRBJ1-1, with 8 bases aligning to TRBD1. The CDR3 protein is CASSLGGQAHTEAFF. The CDR3 region has the DNA TGTGCCAGCAGTTTGGGGGGACAGGCCCACACTGAAGCTTTCTTT.